The next 9 T cell receptor beta chains were all read from a single sample in a study of early T cells in non-severe SARS-CoV-2 infection. In TCRdb, the 5' RACE reads were re-called with MiXCR into one record per CDR3 protein. The sample lists 27,000 or so distinct CDR3 sequences; around 3% were seen once. Source material: whole blood. Receptors originate from an adult who was a healthcare worker with PCR-confirmed SARS-CoV-2 infection or an uninfected control (not recorded which).

The chain combines TRBV12-3 or TRBV12-4 with TRBJ1-5; a weak D match, TRBD1 (5 bases). The CDR3 sequence is 13 residues long. Between the trimmed V and J ends, which lost 3 bases and 5 bases, there was a span of 8 bases. The CDR3 region has the DNA TGTGCCAGCAGTTTGGAAGGGGATCAGCCCCAGCATTTT. Protein sequence: CASSLEGDQPQHF.

This clonotype has ten or more counts. This chain links TRBV24-1 with TRBJ2-1; no definite D call. This CDR3 is 13 amino acids long. The V end lost 2 bases, the J end lost 9 bases, and 10 bases lay between the germline ends. Germline CDR1 reads KGHDR; CDR2 reads SFDVKD. CDR3 in amino acids: CATSDSTWSEQFF. The CDR3 DNA reads TGTGCCACCAGTGATTCGACCTGGAGTGAGCAGTTCTTC.

The V call is TRBV7-9, the J call TRBJ2-5, with 9 bases fitting TRBD1. Per germline, CDR1 SEHNR and CDR2 FQNEAQ (reference sequence). The junction had 5 bases not matched to a gene; V was cut back by 4 bases and J by 5 bases. This CDR3 region has 14 residues. As DNA, the CDR3 is TGTGCCAGCAGCTCCACAGGGGGCGCGGAGACCCAGTACTTC. Amino acid sequence: CASSSTGGAETQYF.

This clonotype was seen many times. The chain joins TRBV7-8 to TRBJ2-2; unclear D gene. The germline V and J ends were trimmed by 7 bases and 1 base, with 4 bases remaining between them. The CDR3 length is 12 residues. Germline-derived CDR1 and CDR2 are SGHVS and FQNEAQ. CDR3 region: CASTKNTGELFF. The CDR3 region has the DNA TGTGCCAGCACCAAGAACACCGGGGAGCTGTTTTTT.

In this sample, this clonotype turned up many times. The rearrangement uses TRBV4-1 and TRBJ1-1; TRBD1 is a possible D gene (5 bases). Trimming removed 0 bases at V and 10 bases at J, with 18 bases between. This CDR3 comprises 15 residues. CDR1 and CDR2 from the germline V gene are MGHRA and YSYEKL. In nucleotides, the CDR3 is TGCGCCAGCAGCCAAGAATTGGCAGGGCCCCACGGAGCTTTCTTT. This sequence encodes CASSQELAGPHGAFF.

This clonotype was seen at least ten times. This rearrangement joins TRBV7-9 to TRBJ1-1, with D possibly matching TRBD1 (5 bases). The V and J ends lost 2 bases and 3 bases respectively, with 13 bases between them. The CDR3 contains 15 residues. CDR1 is SEHNR, CDR2 FQNEAQ, per germline (reference sequence). Written as DNA, the CDR3 is TGTGCCAGCAGCTTAATGGGGGGATCGGACACTGAAGCTTTCTTT. This encodes CASSLMGGSDTEAFF. Filled out from reference TRBV7-9 and TRBJ1-1, the complete variable domain reads DTGVSQNPRHKITKRGQNVTFRCDPISEHNRLYWYRQTLGQGPEFLTYFQNEAQLEKSRLLSDRFSAERPKGSFSTLEIQRTEQGDSAMYLCASSLMGGSDTEAFFGQGTRLTVV.

This clonotype was counted many times. The chain employs TRBV18 and TRBJ2-7; 9 bases line up with TRBD2. This CDR3 is built from 18 residues. Per the germline V gene, CDR1 is KGHSH and CDR2 is LQKENI. Unmatched junction bases numbered 11, after V lost 2 bases and J lost 0 bases. DNA of the CDR3: TGTGCCAGCTCACCAACCTTACAGCGGGGGGAGAGCTCCTACGAGCAGTACGTC. Amino acids: CASSPTLQRGESSYEQYV.

In its sample, this clonotype is medium-sized. The chain employs TRBV7-2 and TRBJ1-1; weak D call: TRBD1 (5 bases). V was pared by 1 base and J by 7 bases, with 13 bases between. Per the germline V gene, CDR1 is SGHTA and CDR2 is FQGNSA. This CDR3 has 14 amino acids. In nucleotides, the CDR3 is TGTGCCAGCAGCTTAGGAGTGGGGGACCTTGAAGCTTTCTTT. This translates into CASSLGVGDLEAFF.

This clonotype was detected ten times or more. This rearrangement joins TRBV7-4 to TRBJ2-7; D is unclear. Trimming left V 2 bases short and J 7 bases short, with 18 bases between. Germline V gene sequence: CDR1 SGHVT, CDR2 SQSDAQ. CDR3 length equals 15 residues. The CDR3 DNA sequence: TGTGCCAGCAGCTTATGCAGGTCCCATCTGGGGGAGCAGTACGTC. This encodes CASSLCRSHLGEQYV.